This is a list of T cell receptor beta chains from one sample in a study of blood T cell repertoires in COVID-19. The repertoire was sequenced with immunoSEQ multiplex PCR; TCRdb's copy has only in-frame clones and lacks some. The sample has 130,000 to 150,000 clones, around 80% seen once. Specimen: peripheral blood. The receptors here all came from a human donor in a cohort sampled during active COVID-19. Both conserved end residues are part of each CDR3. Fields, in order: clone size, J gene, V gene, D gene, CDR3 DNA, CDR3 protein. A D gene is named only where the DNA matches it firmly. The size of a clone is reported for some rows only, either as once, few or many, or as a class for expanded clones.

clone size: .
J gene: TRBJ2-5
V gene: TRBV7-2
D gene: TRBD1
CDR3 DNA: TGTGCCAGCAGCTCGGCGACAGGGGGCGCAGAGACCCAGTACTTC
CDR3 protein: CASSSATGGAETQYF

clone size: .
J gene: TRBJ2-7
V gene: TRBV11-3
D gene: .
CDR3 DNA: TGTGCCAGCAGCTTAGAGCAGACCTACGAGCAGTACTTC
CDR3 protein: CASSLEQTYEQYF

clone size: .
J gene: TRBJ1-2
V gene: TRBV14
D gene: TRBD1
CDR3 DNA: TGTGCCAGCAGCCCCCCCGGACAGGGAGAGCACACCTTC
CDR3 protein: CASSPPGQGEHTF

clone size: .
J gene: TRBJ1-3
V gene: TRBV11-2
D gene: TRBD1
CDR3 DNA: TGTGCCAGCAGCCAGCCGGGACAGGGAAACACCATATATTTT
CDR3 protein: CASSQPGQGNTIYF

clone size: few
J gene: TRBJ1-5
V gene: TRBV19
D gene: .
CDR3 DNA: TGTGCCAGTAGTCGCCCGCTCGACAGACGCAATCAGCCCCAGCATTTT
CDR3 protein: CASSRPLDRRNQPQHF

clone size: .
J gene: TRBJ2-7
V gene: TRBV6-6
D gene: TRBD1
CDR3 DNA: TGTGCCAGCAGTTCGGGACAGGGCTTCTCCTACGAGCAGTACTTC
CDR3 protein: CASSSGQGFSYEQYF

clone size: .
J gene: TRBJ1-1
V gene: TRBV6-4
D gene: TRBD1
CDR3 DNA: TGTGCCAGCAGTCCTACAGGGGATGGAGGCACTGAAGCTTTCTTT
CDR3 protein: CASSPTGDGGTEAFF

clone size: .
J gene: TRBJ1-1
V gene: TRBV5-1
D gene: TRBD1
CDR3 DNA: TGCGCCAGCAGCCCCGGGACAGAGAACACTGAAGCTTTCTTT
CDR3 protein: CASSPGTENTEAFF

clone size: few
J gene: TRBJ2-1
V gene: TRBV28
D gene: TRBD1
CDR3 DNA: TGTGCCAGCAGTATGGACAGGCCCTTAAGTCCCAACAATGAGCAGTTCTTC
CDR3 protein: CASSMDRPLSPNNEQFF

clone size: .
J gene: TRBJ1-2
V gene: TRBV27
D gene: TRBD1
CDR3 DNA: TGTGCCAGCAGTCCTTGGACAGGGGTAAACTATGGCTACACCTTC
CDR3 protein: CASSPWTGVNYGYTF

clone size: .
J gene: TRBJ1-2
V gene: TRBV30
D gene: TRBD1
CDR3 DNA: TGTGCCTGGAGGATACAGGGGGCAGGATATGGCTACACCTTC
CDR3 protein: CAWRIQGAGYGYTF

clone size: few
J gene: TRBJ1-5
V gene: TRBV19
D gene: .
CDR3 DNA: TGTGCAGGGGCAGATACGGATGGTCAGCCCCAGCATTTT
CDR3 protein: CAGADTDGQPQHF

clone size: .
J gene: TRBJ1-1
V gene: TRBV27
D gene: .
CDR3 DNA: TGTGCCAGCAGGCCCGAGATGAACACTGAAGCTTTCTTT
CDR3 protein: CASRPEMNTEAFF

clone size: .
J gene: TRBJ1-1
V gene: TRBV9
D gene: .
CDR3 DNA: TGTGCCAGCAGCGTAGCAAAAGGGAGGGGGAACACTGAAGCTTTCTTT
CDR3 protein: CASSVAKGRGNTEAFF

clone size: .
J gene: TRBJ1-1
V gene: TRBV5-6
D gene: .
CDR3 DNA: TGTGCCAGCAGCTGGAGATCCCGGGACATCAACACTGAAGCTTTCTTT
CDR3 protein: CASSWRSRDINTEAFF

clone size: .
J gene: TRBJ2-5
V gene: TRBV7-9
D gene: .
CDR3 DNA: TGTGCCAGCAGCCCCCCTCTCGGCCTTCAGGGGACCCAGTACTTC
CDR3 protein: CASSPPLGLQGTQYF

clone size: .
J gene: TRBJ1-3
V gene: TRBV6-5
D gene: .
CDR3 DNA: TGTGCCAGCACCGTAACCCGGGAGGGAAACACCATATATTTT
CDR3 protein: CASTVTREGNTIYF

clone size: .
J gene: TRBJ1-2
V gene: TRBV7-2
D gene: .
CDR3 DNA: TGTGCCAGCAGCTTAACAGGCCAGACTAACTATGGCTACACCTTC
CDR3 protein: CASSLTGQTNYGYTF

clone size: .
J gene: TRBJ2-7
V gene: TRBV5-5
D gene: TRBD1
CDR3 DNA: TGTGCCAGCAGCGCCCACAGGGGAACCTCCTACGAGCAGTACTTC
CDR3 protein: CASSAHRGTSYEQYF

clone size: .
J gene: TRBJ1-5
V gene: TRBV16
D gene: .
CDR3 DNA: TGTGCCAGCAGCCTACACAGGGAAAATCAGCCCCAGCATTTT
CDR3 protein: CASSLHRENQPQHF

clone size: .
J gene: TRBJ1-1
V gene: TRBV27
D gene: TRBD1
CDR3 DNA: TGTGCCAGCGCCCCCAGGGGGATGGCCCGAGGAGCTTTCTTT
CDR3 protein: CASAPRGMARGAFF

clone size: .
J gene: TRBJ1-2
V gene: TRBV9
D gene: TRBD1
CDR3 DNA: TGTGCCAGCAGCCCGACAGGGGAGCACTATGGCTACACCTTC
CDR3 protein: CASSPTGEHYGYTF

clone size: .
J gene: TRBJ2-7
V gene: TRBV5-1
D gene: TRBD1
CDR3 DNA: TGCGCCAGCAGCTTGGCCCCGACAGGGGCAGGGGGAACCTACGAGCAGTACTTC
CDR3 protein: CASSLAPTGAGGTYEQYF

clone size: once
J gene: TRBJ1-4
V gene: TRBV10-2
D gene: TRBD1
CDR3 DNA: TGCGCCAGCAGTGAGCCCGGACAGGGGAGTGAAAAACTGTTTTTT
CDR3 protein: CASSEPGQGSEKLFF

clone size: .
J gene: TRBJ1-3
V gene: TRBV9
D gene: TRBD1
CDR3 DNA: TGTGCCAGCAGCGTAGACGGGACAGTGCTCTCTGGAAACACCATATATTTT
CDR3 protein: CASSVDGTVLSGNTIYF

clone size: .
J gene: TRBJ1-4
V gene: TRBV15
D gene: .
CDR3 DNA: TGTGCCACCAGCAGAGATAGCGGGGGCGGTGAAAAACTGTTTTTT
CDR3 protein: CATSRDSGGGEKLFF

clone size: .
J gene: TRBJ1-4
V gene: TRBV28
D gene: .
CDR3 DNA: TGTGCCAGCAGCCTGGACGGACTCGCAACTAATGAAAAACTGTTTTTT
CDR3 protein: CASSLDGLATNEKLFF

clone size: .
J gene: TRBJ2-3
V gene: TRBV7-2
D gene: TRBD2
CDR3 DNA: TGTGCCAGCAGCTTAGGATGGACTAGCGGGGGGTATACGCAGTATTTT
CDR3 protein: CASSLGWTSGGYTQYF

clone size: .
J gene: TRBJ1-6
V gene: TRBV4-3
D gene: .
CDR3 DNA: TGCGCCAGCAGCCAAGATAGGGGATCACCCCTCCACTTT
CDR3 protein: CASSQDRGSPLHF

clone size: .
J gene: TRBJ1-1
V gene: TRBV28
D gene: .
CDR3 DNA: TGTGCCAGCAGTTTAAAACAGGGTAAAAGAGCTTTCTTT
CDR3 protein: CASSLKQGKRAFF

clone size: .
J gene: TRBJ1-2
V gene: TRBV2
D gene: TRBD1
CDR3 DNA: TGTGCCAGCACCTCGGACAGGGATCAAGGCTACACCTTC
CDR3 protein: CASTSDRDQGYTF

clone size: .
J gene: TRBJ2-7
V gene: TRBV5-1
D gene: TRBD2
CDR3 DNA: TGCGCCAGCAGCTGGACTAGCGGGGACTCCTACGAGCAGTACTTC
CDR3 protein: CASSWTSGDSYEQYF

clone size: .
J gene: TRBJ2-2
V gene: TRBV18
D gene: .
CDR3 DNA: TGTGCCAGCTCACGGGCCCAAGGTCCATCGAACACCGGGGAGCTGTTTTTT
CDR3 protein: CASSRAQGPSNTGELFF

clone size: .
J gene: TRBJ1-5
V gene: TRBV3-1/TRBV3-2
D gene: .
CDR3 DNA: TGTGCCAGCAGCCAAGACCTCTCGGGGCAGCCCCAGCATTTT
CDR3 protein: CASSQDLSGQPQHF

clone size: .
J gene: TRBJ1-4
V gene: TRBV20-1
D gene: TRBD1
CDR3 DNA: TGCAGTGCTAGTATGGCCAGGGGGAAGTCAGAAAAACTGTTTTTT
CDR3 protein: CSASMARGKSEKLFF

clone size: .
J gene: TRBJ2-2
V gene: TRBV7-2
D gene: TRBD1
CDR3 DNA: TGTGCCAGCAGTCGACAGGGGGCGACCGGGGAGCTGTTTTTT
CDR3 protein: CASSRQGATGELFF

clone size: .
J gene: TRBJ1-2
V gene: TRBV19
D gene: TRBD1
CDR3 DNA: TGTGCCAGTGGGGACAGGAACCATGGCTACACCTTC
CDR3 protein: CASGDRNHGYTF

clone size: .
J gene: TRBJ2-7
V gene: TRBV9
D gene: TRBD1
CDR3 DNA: TGTGCCAGCAGCGTAGAGACAGGGGGTACCTACGAGCAGTACTTC
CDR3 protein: CASSVETGGTYEQYF

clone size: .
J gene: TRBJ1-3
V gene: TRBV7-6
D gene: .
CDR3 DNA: TGTGCCAGCAGCTTAGGAGGGACACGAGACACCATATATTTT
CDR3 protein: CASSLGGTRDTIYF

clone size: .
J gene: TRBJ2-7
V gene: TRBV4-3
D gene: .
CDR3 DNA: TGCGCCAGCAGCCGGACAGAAGGATACGAGCAGTACTTC
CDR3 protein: CASSRTEGYEQYF

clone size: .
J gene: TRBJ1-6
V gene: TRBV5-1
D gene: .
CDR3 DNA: TGCGCCAGCAGCTTGGCCGGGGGTACAGTTTATTCACCCCTCCACTTT
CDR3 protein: CASSLAGGTVYSPLHF

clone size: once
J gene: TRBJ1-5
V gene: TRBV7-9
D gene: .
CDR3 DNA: TGTGCCAGCAGCTTAGGTCAGAATCAGCCCCAGCATTTT
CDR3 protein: CASSLGQNQPQHF

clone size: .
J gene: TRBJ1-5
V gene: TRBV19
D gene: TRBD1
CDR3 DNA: TGTGCCAGTAGTGGACAGGTCGATCAGCCCCAGCATTTT
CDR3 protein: CASSGQVDQPQHF

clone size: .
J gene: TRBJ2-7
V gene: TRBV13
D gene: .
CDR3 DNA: TGTGCCAGCAGCTTACCCGGGATCTCCTACGAGCAGTACTTC
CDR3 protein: CASSLPGISYEQYF

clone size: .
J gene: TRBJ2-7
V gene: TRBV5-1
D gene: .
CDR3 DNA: TGCGCCAGCAGCTTGGGTTCAGGGGGGTACGAGCAGTACTTC
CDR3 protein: CASSLGSGGYEQYF

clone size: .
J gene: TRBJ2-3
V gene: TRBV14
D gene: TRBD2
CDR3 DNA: TGTGCCAGCAGCCCGGACAGCGGGAGAACCGGTACGCAGTATTTT
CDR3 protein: CASSPDSGRTGTQYF

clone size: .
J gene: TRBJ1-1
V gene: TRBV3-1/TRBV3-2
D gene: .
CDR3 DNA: TGTGCCAGCAGCCATATGTCAGGCAGCACTGAAGCTTTCTTT
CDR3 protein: CASSHMSGSTEAFF

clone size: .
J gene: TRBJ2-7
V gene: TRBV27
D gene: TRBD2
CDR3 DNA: TGTGCCAGCAGCTCGGGACTAGCGGGATACGAGCAGTACTTC
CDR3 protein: CASSSGLAGYEQYF

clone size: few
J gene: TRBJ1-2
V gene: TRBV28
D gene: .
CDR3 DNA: TGTGCCAGCAGTCTTACTCCCGGAGATAACTATGGCTACACCTTC
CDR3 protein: CASSLTPGDNYGYTF

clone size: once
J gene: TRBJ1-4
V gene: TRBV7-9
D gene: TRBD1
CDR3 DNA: TGTGCCAGCACAGGACAGGGGGGTGAAAAACTGTTTTTT
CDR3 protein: CASTGQGGEKLFF

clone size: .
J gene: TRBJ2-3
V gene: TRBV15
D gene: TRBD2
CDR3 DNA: TGTGCCACCAGCAGAGATGGAGCGGGGAGCACAGATACGCAGTATTTT
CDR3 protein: CATSRDGAGSTDTQYF

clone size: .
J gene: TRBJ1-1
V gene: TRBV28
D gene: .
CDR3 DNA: TGTGCCGCCACCAGGGGCCCTGAGGCCACTGAAGCTTTCTTT
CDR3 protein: CAATRGPEATEAFF

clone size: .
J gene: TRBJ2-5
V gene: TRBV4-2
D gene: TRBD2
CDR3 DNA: TGTGCCAGCAGCCAAGAAGGTAGCGGGGTAGAGACCCAGTACTTC
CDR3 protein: CASSQEGSGVETQYF

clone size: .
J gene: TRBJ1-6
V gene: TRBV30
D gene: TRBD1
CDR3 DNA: TGTGCCTGGAGTGTACGTACAGGGGTCGTGAGCTCCTATAATTCACCCCTCCACTTT
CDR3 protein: CAWSVRTGVVSSYNSPLHF

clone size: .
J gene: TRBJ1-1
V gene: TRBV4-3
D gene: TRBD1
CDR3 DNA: TGCGCCAGCAGCCAAGAACCGCCTCTAGGACAGGGTTTGGAGGACACTGAAGCTTTCTTT
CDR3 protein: CASSQEPPLGQGLEDTEAFF

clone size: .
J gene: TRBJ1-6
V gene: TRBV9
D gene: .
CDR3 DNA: TGTGCCAGCAGCGCCGACAGCAGCCCCTATAATTCACCCCTCCACTTT
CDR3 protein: CASSADSSPYNSPLHF

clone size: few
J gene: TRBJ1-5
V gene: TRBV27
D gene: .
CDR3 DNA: TGTGCCAGCAGTTCCCAGGGATATAGCAATCAGCCCCAGCATTTT
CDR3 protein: CASSSQGYSNQPQHF

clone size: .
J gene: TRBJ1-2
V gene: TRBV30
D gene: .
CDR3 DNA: TGTGCCTGGAGTCCCATGGGGGCTAGAGATGGCTACACCTTC
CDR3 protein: CAWSPMGARDGYTF

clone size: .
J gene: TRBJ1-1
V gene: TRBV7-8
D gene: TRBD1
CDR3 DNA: TGTGCCAGCAGCTTGCGGACAGGCACGGGGAACACTGAAGCTTTCTTT
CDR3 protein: CASSLRTGTGNTEAFF

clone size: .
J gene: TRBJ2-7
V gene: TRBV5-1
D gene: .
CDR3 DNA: TGCGCCAGCACAGGGGAGACTGACTACGAGCAGTACTTC
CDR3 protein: CASTGETDYEQYF